This T cell receptor (beta chain) was recorded in a study of blood T cell repertoires in COVID-19. Study-level information: Donors in the United States, Italy and Spain gave samples during acute or convalescent COVID-19. PBMCs, B-cell-depleted T cells, or T cells were the source of the cDNA or gDNA that made up the material.

This CDR3 is built from 19 residues. Losses at the gene ends were 3 bases for V and 1 base for J; bases not matched to a gene: 10. CDR1 MDHEN and CDR2 SYDVKM come from the germline V gene. In the original analysis: Researchers report that nucleated cell counts were estimated from reference gene primer amplification. TCRdb's table, derived via immunoSEQ multiplex PCR, lists solely in-frame clones and lacks some. The DNA was the basis for D and trimming; V, J and clone size are from that table. Among fewer than 180,000 clones, around 85% were seen once, and the ten largest hold roughly 3.4%. This chain links TRBV28 with TRBJ2-6, with 9 bases that match TRBD2. Material for sequencing was peripheral blood. The receptor was derived from a man aged 70-80 years with acute or convalescent COVID-19. This CDR3 is CASSFRGGRAVSGANVLTF. As DNA, the CDR3 is TGTGCCAGCAGTTTCCGGGGCGGGAGGGCCGTTTCTGGGGCCAACGTCCTGACTTTC.